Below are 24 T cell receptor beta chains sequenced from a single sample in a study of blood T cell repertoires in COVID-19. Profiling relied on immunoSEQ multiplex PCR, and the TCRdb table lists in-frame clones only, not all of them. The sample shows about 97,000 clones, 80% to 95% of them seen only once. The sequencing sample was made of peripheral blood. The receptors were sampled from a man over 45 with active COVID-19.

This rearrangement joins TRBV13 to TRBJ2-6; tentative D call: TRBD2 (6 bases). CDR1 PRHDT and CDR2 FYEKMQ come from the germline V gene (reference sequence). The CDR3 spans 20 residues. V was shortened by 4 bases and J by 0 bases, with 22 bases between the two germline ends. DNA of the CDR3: TGTGCCAGCAGCTCCAAGGAGGGGCGTATGCCCAGCTCTGGGGCCAACGTCCTGACTTTC. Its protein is CASSSKEGRMPSSGANVLTF.

This CDR3 reads CASSSGGNTGELFF. In DNA, the CDR3 is TGTGCCAGCTCGTCAGGGGGGAACACCGGGGAGCTGTTTTTT. This chain connects TRBV18 to TRBJ2-2; 7 bases map to TRBD1. J lost 1 base, V lost 6 bases, and 2 bases had no gene match. This CDR3 contains 14 residues. CDR1 is KGHSH and CDR2 is LQKENI in the germline V gene. The full variable domain, rest sourced from reference TRBV18 and TRBJ2-2, is NAGVMQNPRHLVRRRGQEARLRCSPMKGHSHVYWYRQLPEEGLKFMVYLQKENIIDESGMPKERFSAEFPKEGPSILRIQQVVRGDSAAYFCASSSGGNTGELFFGEGSRLTVL.

CDR3 loop: CASRLAGGPYYEQYF. The DNA of the CDR3 is TGTGCCAGCAGATTAGCGGGAGGCCCCTATTACGAGCAGTACTTC. The J gene is TRBJ2-7, the V gene TRBV5-5, with TRBD2 matching 10 bases. From germline, CDR1 is SGHKS and CDR2 YYEKEE (reference sequence). V lost 5 bases, J lost 4 bases, and 9 bases stayed unmatched. The CDR3 covers 15 residues.

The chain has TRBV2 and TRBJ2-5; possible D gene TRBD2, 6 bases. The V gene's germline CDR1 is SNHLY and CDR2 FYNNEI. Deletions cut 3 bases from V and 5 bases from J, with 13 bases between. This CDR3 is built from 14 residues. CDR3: CASSESTAGETQYF. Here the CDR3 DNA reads TGTGCCAGCAGTGAGTCGACTGCGGGGGAGACCCAGTACTTC.

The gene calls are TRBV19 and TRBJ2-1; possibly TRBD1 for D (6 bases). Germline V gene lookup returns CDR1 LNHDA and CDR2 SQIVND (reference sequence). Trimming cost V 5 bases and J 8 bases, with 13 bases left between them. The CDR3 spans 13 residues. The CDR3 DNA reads TGTGCCAGTAGTCGAAACAGGGATTATGAGCAGTTCTTC. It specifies CASSRNRDYEQFF. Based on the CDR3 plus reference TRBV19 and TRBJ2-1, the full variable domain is DGGITQSPKYLFRKEGQNVTLSCEQNLNHDAMYWYRQDPGQGLRLIYYSQIVNDFQKGDIAEGYSVSREKKESFPLTVTSAQKNPTAFYLCASSRNRDYEQFFGPGTRLTVL.

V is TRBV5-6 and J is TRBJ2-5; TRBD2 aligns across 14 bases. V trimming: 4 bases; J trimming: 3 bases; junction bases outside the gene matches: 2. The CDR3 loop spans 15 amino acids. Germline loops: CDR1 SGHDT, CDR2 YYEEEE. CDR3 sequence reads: CASSPGLAGEETQYF. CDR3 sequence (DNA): TGTGCCAGCAGCCCGGGACTAGCGGGAGAAGAGACCCAGTACTTC.

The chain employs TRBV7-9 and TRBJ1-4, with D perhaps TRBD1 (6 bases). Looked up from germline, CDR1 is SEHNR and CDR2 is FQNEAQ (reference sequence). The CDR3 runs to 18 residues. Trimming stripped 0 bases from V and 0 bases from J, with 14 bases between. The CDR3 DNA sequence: TGTGCCAGCAGCTTAGCTGGCAGGGGCGATCCAACTAATGAAAAACTGTTTTTT. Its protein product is CASSLAGRGDPTNEKLFF. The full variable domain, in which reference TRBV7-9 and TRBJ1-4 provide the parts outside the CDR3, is DTGVSQNPRHKITKRGQNVTFRCDPISEHNRLYWYRQTLGQGPEFLTYFQNEAQLEKSRLLSDRFSAERPKGSFSTLEIQRTEQGDSAMYLCASSLAGRGDPTNEKLFFGSGTQLSVL.

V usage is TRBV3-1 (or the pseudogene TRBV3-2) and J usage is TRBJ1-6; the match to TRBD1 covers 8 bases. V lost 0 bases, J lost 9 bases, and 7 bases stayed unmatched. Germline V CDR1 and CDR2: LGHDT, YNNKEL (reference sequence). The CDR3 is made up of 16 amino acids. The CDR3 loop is CASSQELWGTGSPLHF. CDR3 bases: TGTGCCAGCAGCCAAGAGTTATGGGGGACAGGTTCACCCCTCCACTTT.

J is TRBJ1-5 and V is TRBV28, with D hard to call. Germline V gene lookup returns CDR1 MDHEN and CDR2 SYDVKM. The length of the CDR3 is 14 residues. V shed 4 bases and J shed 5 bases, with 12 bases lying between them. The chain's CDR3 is CASSSGTDDQPQHF. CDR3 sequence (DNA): TGTGCCAGCAGTTCGGGAACAGACGATCAGCCCCAGCATTTT.

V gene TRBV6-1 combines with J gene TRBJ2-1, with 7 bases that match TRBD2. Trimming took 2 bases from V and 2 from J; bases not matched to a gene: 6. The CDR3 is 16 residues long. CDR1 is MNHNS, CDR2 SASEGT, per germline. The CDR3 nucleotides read TGTGCCAGCAGTGAAAGGGGCGGGGGAACCTACAATGAGCAGTTCTTC. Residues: CASSERGGGTYNEQFF.

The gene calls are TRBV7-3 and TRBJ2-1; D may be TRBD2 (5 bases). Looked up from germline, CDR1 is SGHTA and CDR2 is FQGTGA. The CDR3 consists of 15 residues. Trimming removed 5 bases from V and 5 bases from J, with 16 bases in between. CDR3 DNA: TGTGCCAGCAGCCTTTCACCGGGGTTTGACAATGAGCAGTTCTTC. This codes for CASSLSPGFDNEQFF.

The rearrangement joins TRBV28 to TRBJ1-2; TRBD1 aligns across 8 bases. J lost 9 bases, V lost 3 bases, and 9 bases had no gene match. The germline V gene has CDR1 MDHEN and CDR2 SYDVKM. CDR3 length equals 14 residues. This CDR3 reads CASSLRRQGSSYTF. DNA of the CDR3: TGTGCCAGCAGTTTGCGACGACAGGGGAGTAGCTACACCTTC.

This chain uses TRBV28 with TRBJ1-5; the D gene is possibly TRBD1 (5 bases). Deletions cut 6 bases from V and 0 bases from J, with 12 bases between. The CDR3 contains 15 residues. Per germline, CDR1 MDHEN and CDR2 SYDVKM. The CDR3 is CASREGRYSNQPQHF. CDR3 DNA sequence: TGTGCCAGCAGGGAGGGGCGATATAGCAATCAGCCCCAGCATTTT.

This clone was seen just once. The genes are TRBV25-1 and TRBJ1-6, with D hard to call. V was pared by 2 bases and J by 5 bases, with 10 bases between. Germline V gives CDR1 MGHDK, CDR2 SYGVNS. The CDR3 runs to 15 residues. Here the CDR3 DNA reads TGTGCCAGCAGTGAACTAGACGGAAATAATTCACCCCTCCACTTT. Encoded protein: CASSELDGNNSPLHF.

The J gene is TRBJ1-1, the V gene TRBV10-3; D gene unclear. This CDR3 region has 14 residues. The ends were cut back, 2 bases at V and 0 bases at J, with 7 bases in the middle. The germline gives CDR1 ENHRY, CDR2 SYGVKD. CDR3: CAISESGLNTEAFF. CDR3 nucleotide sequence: TGTGCCATCAGTGAGAGTGGCCTGAACACTGAAGCTTTCTTT.

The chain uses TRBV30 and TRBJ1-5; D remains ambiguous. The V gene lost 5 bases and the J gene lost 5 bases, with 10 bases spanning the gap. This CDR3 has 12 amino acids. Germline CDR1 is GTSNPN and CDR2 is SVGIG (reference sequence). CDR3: CAWDAEDQPQHF. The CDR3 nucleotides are TGTGCCTGGGACGCTGAGGATCAGCCCCAGCATTTT.

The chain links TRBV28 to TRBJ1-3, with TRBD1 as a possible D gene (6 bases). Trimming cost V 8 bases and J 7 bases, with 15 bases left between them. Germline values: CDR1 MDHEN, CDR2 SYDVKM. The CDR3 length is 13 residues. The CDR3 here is CASGGGAQNTIYF. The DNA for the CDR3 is TGTGCCAGCGGAGGGGGGGCGCAGAACACCATATATTTT.

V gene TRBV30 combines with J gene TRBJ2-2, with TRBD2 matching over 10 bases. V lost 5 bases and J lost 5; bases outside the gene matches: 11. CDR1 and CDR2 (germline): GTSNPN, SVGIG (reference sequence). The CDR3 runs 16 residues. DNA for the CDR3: TGTGCCTGGGGGCACCGAAGCGGGAGGGGTACCGGGGAGCTGTTTTTT. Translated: CAWGHRSGRGTGELFF. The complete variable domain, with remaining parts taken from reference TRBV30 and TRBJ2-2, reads SQTIHQWPATLVQPVGSPLSLECTVEGTSNPNLYWYRQAAGRGLQLLFYSVGIGQISSEVPQNLSASRPQDRQFILSSKKLLLSDSGFYLCAWGHRSGRGTGELFFGEGSRLTVL.

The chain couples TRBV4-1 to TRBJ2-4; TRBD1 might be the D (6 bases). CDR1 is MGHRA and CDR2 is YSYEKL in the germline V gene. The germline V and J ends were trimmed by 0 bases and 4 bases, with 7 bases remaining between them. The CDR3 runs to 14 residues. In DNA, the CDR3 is TGCGCCAGCAGCCAAGAAACAGGGAAAAACATTCAGTACTTC. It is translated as CASSQETGKNIQYF.

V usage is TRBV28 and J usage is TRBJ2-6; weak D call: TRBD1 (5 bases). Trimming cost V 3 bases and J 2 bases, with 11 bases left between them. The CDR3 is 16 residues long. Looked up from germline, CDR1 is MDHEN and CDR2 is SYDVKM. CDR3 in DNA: TGTGCCAGCAGTTTCCCAGGGTCCCCTGGGGCCAACGTCCTGACTTTC. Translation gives CASSFPGSPGANVLTF.

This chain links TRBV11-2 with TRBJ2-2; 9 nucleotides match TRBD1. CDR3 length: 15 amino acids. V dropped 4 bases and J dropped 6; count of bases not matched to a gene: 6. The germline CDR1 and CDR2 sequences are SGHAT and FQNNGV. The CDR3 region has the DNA TGTGCCAGCAGCTCACACGGACAGGGGTCCGGGGAGCTGTTTTTT. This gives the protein CASSSHGQGSGELFF. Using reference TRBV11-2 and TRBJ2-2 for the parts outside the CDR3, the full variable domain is EAGVAQSPRYKIIEKRQSVAFWCNPISGHATLYWYQQILGQGPKLLIQFQNNGVVDDSQLPKDRFSAERLKGVDSTLKIQPAKLEDSAVYLCASSSHGQGSGELFFGEGSRLTVL.

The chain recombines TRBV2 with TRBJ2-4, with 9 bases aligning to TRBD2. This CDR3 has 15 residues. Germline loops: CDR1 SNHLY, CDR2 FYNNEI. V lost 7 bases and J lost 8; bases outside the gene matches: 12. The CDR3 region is CASTLLAGGPYIQYF. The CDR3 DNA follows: TGTGCCAGCACCCTACTGGCGGGAGGGCCATACATTCAGTACTTC. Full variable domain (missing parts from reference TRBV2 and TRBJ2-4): EPEVTQTPSHQVTQMGQEVILRCVPISNHLYFYWYRQILGQKVEFLVSFYNNEISEKSEIFDDQFSVERPDGSNFTLKIRSTKLEDSAMYFCASTLLAGGPYIQYFGAGTRLSVL.

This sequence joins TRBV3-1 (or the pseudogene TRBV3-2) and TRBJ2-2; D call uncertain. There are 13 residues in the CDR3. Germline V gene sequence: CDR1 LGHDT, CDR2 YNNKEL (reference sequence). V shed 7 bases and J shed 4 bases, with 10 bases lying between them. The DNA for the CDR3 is TGTGCCAGCACCACCTATGTCACCGGGGAGCTGTTTTTT. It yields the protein CASTTYVTGELFF.

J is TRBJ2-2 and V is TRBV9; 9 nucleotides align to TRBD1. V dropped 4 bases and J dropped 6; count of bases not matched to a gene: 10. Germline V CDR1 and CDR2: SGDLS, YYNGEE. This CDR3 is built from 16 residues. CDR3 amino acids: CASSPLTGGSPGELFF. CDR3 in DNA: TGTGCCAGCAGCCCTTTAACAGGGGGCTCCCCCGGGGAGCTGTTTTTT.